This TCR beta chain was sequenced for a study of cytomegalovirus exposure and HLA in healthy donors. Study outcomes and limitations: Cytomegalovirus status, reportedly, was diagnosed with high specificity and sensitivity by the classifier. Across donors, most TCRs were seen rarely, yet some public ones were widespread. Researchers reported in a later analysis that a missense DCLRE1C variant was tied to TCR beta V- and J-gene trimming.

The germline V gene has CDR1 MNHEY and CDR2 SMNVEV (reference sequence). CDR3 size: 15 residues. Trimming removed 6 bases from V and 2 bases from J; junction bases left unmatched: 6. Remarks on this clone: Its matching antigen is unknown.

The PCR made use of 60 Vbeta and 13 Jbeta primers. Profiled with immunoSEQ multiplex PCR; TCRdb holds only in-frame clones, not every one. The data hold 83,000 or so clones, with approximately 76% observed a single time. Sequenced material: PBMCs. The clonotype originates from a man younger than 40 in good health and CMV-seropositive. V and J are TRBV27 and TRBJ2-7, with TRBD2 matching over 11 bases. The CDR3, as DNA: TGTGCCAGCAGGAACCTACTAGCGGGGGCCTACGAGCAGTACTTC. Its protein is CASRNLLAGAYEQYF.